One T cell receptor (beta chain) is described in this entry. Its antigen is not known. Trimming left V 3 bases short and J 1 base short, with 12 bases between. This CDR3 has 15 residues. Germline V gene lookup returns CDR1 MDHEN and CDR2 SYDVKM. The sample is drawn from a study of identical twins. Findings of the study overall: Model-predicted out-of-frame TCR alpha sharing fell below observed values in monozygotic twins. Cord blood beta clonotypes that were abundant carried fewer insertions, and memory repertoires showed no such trend.

TCRdb reanalysed the 5' RACE reads using MiXCR and keeps one entry per CDR3 protein. This repertoire shows 200,000 to 250,000 distinct CDR3 sequences, 5.5% to 7% found once; its top ten account for 3.6%. This sample was shared with a second study, whose subject was yellow fever vaccine responses in identical twins. That investigation notes: Twins reportedly appeared to share part of their vaccine T cell response while keeping part individual.

The TCR was taken from a woman aged 18 to 35 in good health. The source material was memory (CD45RO+) T cells sorted from blood. The chain couples TRBV28 to TRBJ1-1; D uncertain. Here the CDR3 reads CASSFLGGGNTEAFF. In nucleotides, the CDR3 is TGTGCCAGCAGTTTTTTGGGCGGAGGGAACACTGAAGCTTTCTTT.